This TCR beta chain was captured in a study of siplizumab effects on memory and regulatory T cells. This clone was seen once. Its antigen is still unknown. Some 100,000 TCR templates per sample were assayed. TCRdb's table, derived via immunoSEQ multiplex PCR, lists solely in-frame clones and lacks some. The sample comprises approximately 91,000 clones, just under 95% of which are singletons, and 15% to 20% rests with the top ten. Whole-study findings and limits: Tregs that proliferated in siplizumab cultures did not have their suppressive function confirmed. Of the proliferating CD4+ or CD8+ clones, roughly 80-97% lacked a naive or memory phenotype that could be assigned. Naive T cells looked more diverse than memory cells and looked like major alloresponse contributors.

The junction had 7 bases not matched to a gene; V was cut back by 5 bases and J by 4 bases. Germline CDR1 reads LNHNV; CDR2 reads YYDKDF (reference sequence). The CDR3 has 14 residues. This chain uses TRBV15 with TRBJ2-5, with 7 bases matching TRBD1. The sequence was collected from a human donor in good health. The material sequenced was CD8+ T cells sorted from blood. CDR3 bases: TGTGCCACCAGCCCCCGACAGGGAATAGAGACCCAGTACTTC. The encoded protein is CATSPRQGIETQYF.